This T cell receptor beta chain was recovered during a study of T-cell reconstitution after alpha-beta-depleted transplantation in children. Overall study findings and caveats: At the one-year point after transplant, T-cell counts and TCRbeta diversity were found to come mostly from T cells that had been newly produced.

Unique molecular identifiers were built into the TCRbeta library. Each CDR3 protein is one row after TCRdb ran MiXCR on the PCR reads. The sample lists about 200,000 distinct CDR3 sequences, 5% to 7.5% seen once, with roughly 4.7% in the top ten. The germline V gene has CDR1 SGHKS and CDR2 YYEKEE (reference sequence). This CDR3 is 15 amino acids long. With regard to this clonotype: Its antigen remains unknown. A junction end diverges from the germline sequence, so it may reflect a read error.

V is TRBV5-5 and J is TRBJ2-5, with 9 bases lining up with TRBD2. The clonotype originates from a girl under three years old with combined immunodeficiency, due to receive a stem cell transplant. Sequenced material: PBMCs, taken before TCRalphabeta/CD19-depleted stem cell transplant. CDR3 amino acids: CAGSFLRGGQETQYF. DNA for the CDR3: TGTGCCGGCAGCTTCTTGCGGGGGGGACAAGAGACCCAGTACTTC.